One and the same sample provided the 14 T cell receptor beta chains below, sequenced in a study of beta chain features in type 1 diabetes. TCRB transcripts that were expressed got sequenced, as all of the isolated RNA had been reverse transcribed. The table came from immunoSEQ multiplex PCR; TCRdb's copy has only in-frame clones and leaves some out. The table has over 700,000 clones, about 17% seen once; the top ten hold 0.02% to 0.025%. The sequencing input was naive CD4+ T cells from blood. Receptors originate from a woman younger than 30 in good health.

The genes are TRBV7-8 and TRBJ2-2; D is unclear. V shed 5 bases and J shed 5 bases, with 9 bases lying between them. The CDR3 is 13 amino acids. Germline V gives CDR1 SGHVS, CDR2 FQNEAQ. The DNA for the CDR3 is TGTGCCAGCAGCAAAAGGGTAACCGGGGAGCTGTTTTTT. This codes for CASSKRVTGELFF.

This chain joins TRBV28 and TRBJ2-7, with D possibly called TRBD1 or TRBD2 (8 bases each). Germline V gives CDR1 MDHEN, CDR2 SYDVKM. The ends were cut back, 4 bases at V and 7 bases at J, with 23 bases in the middle. The CDR3 runs to 16 residues. CDR3 sequence reads: CASSSAGGQGGREQYF. The CDR3 DNA reads as TGTGCCAGCAGTTCCGCGGGAGGACAGGGCGGTCGGGAGCAGTACTTC.

This chain joins TRBV18 and TRBJ1-4; D uncertain. Germline CDR1 KGHSH, CDR2 LQKENI. The CDR3 spans 15 residues. Trimming removed 2 bases at V and 7 bases at J, with 14 bases between. The CDR3 protein is CASSPGPEIREKLFF. The DNA of the CDR3 is TGTGCCAGCTCACCAGGACCTGAGATCCGTGAAAAACTGTTTTTT.

CDR3 bases: TGCGCCAGCGCCTCCGGACTAGCCTGGAAGAACACGCAGTATTTT. Its translation: CASASGLAWKNTQYF. The chain uses TRBV10-1 and TRBJ2-3, with TRBD2 identical over 8 bases. V lost 8 bases to trimming and J lost 9 bases; unmatched junction nucleotides: 16. CDR3 size: 15 residues. Germline CDR1 is WNHNN and CDR2 is SYGVQD (reference sequence).

The gene calls are TRBV4-2 and TRBJ2-7; the match to TRBD2 covers 11 bases. V shed 0 bases, J shed 1 base, and the junction held 2 bases outside the gene matches. This CDR3 is 16 amino acids long. The germline V gene encodes CDR1 LGHNA and CDR2 YNFKEQ. The CDR3 reads CASSQDLAGGSYEQYF. The CDR3 nucleotides read TGTGCCAGCAGCCAAGATCTAGCGGGAGGATCCTACGAGCAGTACTTC.

The chain joins TRBV9 to TRBJ2-1; maybe TRBD1 (5 bases). The CDR3 is made up of 15 amino acids. Germline lookup yields CDR1 SGDLS and CDR2 YYNGEE. Trimming removed 0 bases from V and 4 bases from J, with 11 bases in between. The DNA of the CDR3 is TGTGCCAGCAGCGTAGCCAGGGATAATTACAATGAGCAGTTCTTC. This gives the protein CASSVARDNYNEQFF. Drawing the rest from reference TRBV9 and TRBJ2-1, the complete variable domain is DSGVTQTPKHLITATGQRVTLRCSPRSGDLSVYWYQQSLDQGLQFLIQYYNGEERAKGNILERFSAQQFPDLHSELNLSSLELGDSALYFCASSVARDNYNEQFFGPGTRLTVL.

This clone turned up a few times. V is TRBV5-6 and J is TRBJ1-4, with 7 bases matching TRBD1. V was pared by 4 bases and J by 7 bases, with 7 bases of the junction left unmatched. The CDR3 has 14 residues. The germline V gene has CDR1 SGHDT and CDR2 YYEEEE. The CDR3 nucleotides read TGTGCCAGCAGCGGTCTACAGGGGACTGAAAAACTGTTTTTT. Encoded protein: CASSGLQGTEKLFF.

This clone was counted a few times. The genes are TRBV4-3 and TRBJ1-1; D uncertain. This CDR3 comprises 15 residues. Germline values: CDR1 LGHNA, CDR2 YSLEER. The ends were cut back, 0 bases at V and 7 bases at J, with 15 bases in the middle. The CDR3 DNA follows: TGCGCCAGCAGCCAAGATGCGAGGCAGCCCTTTGAAGCTTTCTTT. This encodes CASSQDARQPFEAFF.

The chain couples TRBV5-1 to TRBJ2-5; 9 nucleotides align to TRBD1. Per germline, CDR1 SGHRS and CDR2 YFSETQ. This CDR3 contains 16 residues. The V and J ends lost 2 bases and 2 bases, in that order; junction bases with no gene match: 7. CDR3 in DNA: TGCGCCAGCAGCTTCAATCCCGGGACAGGGCAAGAGACCCAGTACTTC. Its translation is CASSFNPGTGQETQYF.

This clone was seen a few times. The gene calls are TRBV2 and TRBJ2-7; 7 bases match TRBD1. The CDR3 covers 13 residues. Germline assignment: CDR1 SNHLY and CDR2 FYNNEI. The V and J ends lost 2 bases and 5 bases, in that order; junction bases with no gene match: 3. CDR3 region: CASSELGGNEQYF. In nucleotides, the CDR3 is TGTGCCAGCAGTGAACTAGGGGGCAACGAGCAGTACTTC.

J is TRBJ1-4 and V is TRBV18, with 8 bases that match TRBD1. The trim removed 3 bases at V and 3 bases at J, leaving 3 bases unmatched. The CDR3 has 15 amino acids. Per germline, CDR1 KGHSH and CDR2 LQKENI. In DNA form, the CDR3 reads TGTGCCAGCTCACCTCCGGGACAGGCTAATGAAAAACTGTTTTTT. Amino acids: CASSPPGQANEKLFF.

This clone was seen a single time. The J gene is TRBJ2-5, the V gene TRBV19; TRBD2 aligns across 11 bases. The CDR3 runs 15 residues. The trim removed 5 bases at V and 4 bases at J, leaving 6 bases unmatched. Per the germline V gene, CDR1 is LNHDA and CDR2 is SQIVND (reference sequence). CDR3 in DNA: TGTGCCAGTAGTCAGACTAGCGGGATGGGAGAGACCCAGTACTTC. Its translation: CASSQTSGMGETQYF.

This clone has only a few counts. The rearrangement links TRBV7-9 to TRBJ2-7; TRBD1 aligns across 9 bases. Germline V gene sequence: CDR1 SEHNR, CDR2 FQNEAQ (reference sequence). With V trimmed by 3 bases and J by 4 bases, 4 bases remained unmatched. The CDR3 has 14 amino acids. CDR3 residues: CASSFGQGQYEQYF. CDR3 nucleotides: TGTGCCAGCAGCTTCGGACAGGGGCAATACGAGCAGTACTTC.

CDR3 amino acids: CASRFSGDHGYTF. The CDR3 DNA reads TGTGCCAGCAGATTTTCAGGGGATCATGGCTACACCTTC. The V and J genes are TRBV2 and TRBJ1-2, with a tentative D call TRBD1 (6 bases). The length of the CDR3 is 13 residues. V dropped 6 bases and J dropped 6 bases, with 14 bases sitting between them. CDR1 and CDR2 from the germline V gene are SNHLY and FYNNEI.